This T cell receptor beta chain was sequenced for a study of OX40 agonist ivuxolimab in advanced cancers. Describing the broader study: Ivuxolimab was a fully human IgG2 agonistic monoclonal antibody targeting the costimulatory receptor OX40 (CD134). Intravenous ivuxolimab was administered to patients every 2 weeks at six dose levels: 0.01, 0.1, 0.3, 1.5, 3 and 10 mg/kg. Of the roughly 54 dose-escalation patients, hepatocellular carcinoma was present in 19, melanoma in around 15, renal cell carcinoma in 9 and head and neck cancer in 9. A male proportion of approximately 83% and a mean age of roughly 55 years, ranging from 23 to 79, were recorded for the dose-escalation cohort. Prior anti-PD-1, anti-PD-L1 or anti-CTLA-4 therapy was permitted, and about two fifths of dose-escalation patients had received checkpoint inhibitors. Partial responses occurred in three dose-escalation patients: two with cutaneous melanoma and one with hepatocellular carcinoma. Peripheral TCRbeta sequencing aimed to test whether ivuxolimab altered TCR sequence diversity and caused clonal T-cell expansion. The paper reports the monotherapy dose-escalation portion (N of about 52 patients) of the phase I ivuxolimab trial. Summary of the overall study and its limitations: After ivuxolimab, CD8+ T cells had more expanded clones than CD4+ T cells on average. Partial responders in the 0.1-3.0 mg/kg groups had among the lowest normalized peripheral clonal expansion, especially among CD8+ T cells. Clonal expansion of both CD4+ and CD8+ blood T cells was observed from baseline to week 6 at doses 0.1 to 3.0 mg/kg. The antigen specificity of the peripheral T cells that underwent clonal expansion was not determined. Low levels of normalized T-cell clonal expansion were also seen in some nonresponding patients.

Patients with autoimmune disease history or receiving systemic immunosuppression were excluded from the trial. In every dose cohort, peripheral blood was drawn for TCR sequencing at baseline, cycle 4 day 1, and cycle 7 day 1. Samples came from an open-label, multicenter, first-in-human phase I dose-escalation trial of ivuxolimab. Adults with locally advanced or metastatic head and neck squamous cell, hepatocellular, melanoma or renal cell carcinoma were enrolled in the trial. CD4+ and CD8+ T cells were sorted separately from peripheral blood before TCR sequencing. This clone was seen a handful of times. No antigen is known for it. The sample holds no much larger clone one base away, and base qualities are not on file. Genomic DNA was isolated from the sorted cells so that the TCRbeta CDR3 region could be sequenced. The immunoSEQ Assay was used to sequence the TCRbeta CDR3 regions. TCRdb took this table from immuneACCESS and kept in-frame rearrangements with V and J called. Such tables lack part of the clones; where checked against another copy, unresolved V genes explain under half of the gap, and the rest is unexplained. The sample table contains 55,000 to 75,000 clones; only one count was recorded for around 83% of them. The leading ten clones occupy about 5% of the sample.

Reading the germline V gene (reference sequence) gives CDR1 LNHDA and CDR2 SQIVND. The CDR3, cysteine through phenylalanine, is 14 amino acids long. The retained sequence is limited to the CDR3, 42 bases, with the frame set at the first base. V lost 6 bases and J lost 6 bases, and the count of bases not matched to a germline gene is 5. The specimen comprised CD4+ or CD8+ T cells sorted from blood, sampled in a trial of the OX40 agonist ivuxolimab. This chain joins TRBV19 to TRBJ2-3; TRBD2 agrees with 11 junctional bases. The sequence came from an adult with an advanced solid tumor such as melanoma, head and neck, liver or kidney cancer. CDR3 sequence: CASSYTSGSDTQYF. The base sequence is TGTGCCAGTAGCTACACTAGCGGGAGTGATACGCAGTATTTT.